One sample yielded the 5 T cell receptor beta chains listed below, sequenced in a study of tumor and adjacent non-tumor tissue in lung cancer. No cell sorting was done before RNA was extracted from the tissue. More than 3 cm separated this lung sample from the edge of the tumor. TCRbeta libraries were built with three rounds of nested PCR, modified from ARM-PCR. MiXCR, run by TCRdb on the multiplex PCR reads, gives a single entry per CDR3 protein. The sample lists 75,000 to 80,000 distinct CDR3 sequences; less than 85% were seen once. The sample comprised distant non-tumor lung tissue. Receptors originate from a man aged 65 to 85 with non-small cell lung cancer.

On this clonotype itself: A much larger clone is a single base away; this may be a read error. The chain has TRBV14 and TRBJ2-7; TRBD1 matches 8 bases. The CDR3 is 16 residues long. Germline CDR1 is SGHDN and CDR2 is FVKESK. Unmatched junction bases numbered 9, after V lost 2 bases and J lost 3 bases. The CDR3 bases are TGTGCCAGCAGCCAATTTGGACAGGGTGATGTCTACGAGCAGTACTTC. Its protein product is CASSQFGQGDVYEQYF. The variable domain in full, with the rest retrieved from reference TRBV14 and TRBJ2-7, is EAGVTQFPSHSVIEKGQTVTLRCDPISGHDNLYWYRRVMGKEIKFLLHFVKESKQDESGMPNNRFLAERTGGTYSTLKVQPAELEDSGVYFCASSQFGQGDVYEQYFGPGTRLTVT.

The CDR3 sequence: CASSLAGRRAFFEQYF. The CDR3 DNA sequence: TGTGCCAGCAGCTTAGCAGGCAGGAGGGCCTTCTTCGAGCAGTACTTC. This chain connects TRBV7-8 to TRBJ2-7; weak D call: TRBD2 (6 bases). Germline-derived CDR1 and CDR2 are SGHVS and FQNEAQ. The length of the CDR3 is 16 residues. V was pared by 0 bases and J by 6 bases, with 18 bases between. Full variable domain (rest looked up from reference TRBV7-8 and TRBJ2-7): GAGVSQSPRYKVAKRGQDVALRCDPISGHVSLFWYQQALGQGPEFLTYFQNEAQLDKSGLPSDRFFAERPEGSVSTLKIQRTQQEDSAVYLCASSLAGRRAFFEQYFGPGTRLTVT.

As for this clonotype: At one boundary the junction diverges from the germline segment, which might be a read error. The CDR3 reads CSISPSRVYEQYF. In DNA form, the CDR3 reads TGTTCCATCAGTCCCTCCAGGGTTTACGAACAGTACTTC. The J gene is TRBJ2-7, the V gene TRBV10-3; maybe TRBD1 (5 bases). This CDR3 spans 13 amino acids. CDR1 and CDR2 (germline): ENHRY, SYGVKD.

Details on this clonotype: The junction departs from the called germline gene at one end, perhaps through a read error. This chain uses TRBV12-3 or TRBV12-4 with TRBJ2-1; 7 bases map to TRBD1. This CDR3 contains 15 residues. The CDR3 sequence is CVSSLGTEIVNEQFF. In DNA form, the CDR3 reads TGTGTCAGCAGCCTTGGGACAGAGATAGTCAATGAGCAGTTCTTC.

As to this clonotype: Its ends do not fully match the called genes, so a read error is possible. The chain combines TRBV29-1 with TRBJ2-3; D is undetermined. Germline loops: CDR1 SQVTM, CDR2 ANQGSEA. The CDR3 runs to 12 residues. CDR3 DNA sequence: TGCAGCGTTGGGGTGGGCACAGATGCGCAGTATTTT. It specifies CSVGVGTDAQYF.